The T cell receptor beta chain under discussion was sequenced for a study of vaccination and CD4 T cells after COVID-19. Points on this clonotype: What it binds is unknown.

The treatment was: roughly 10-day PBMC culture with coronavirus spike peptide pools or control peptides (ViraFEST assay). Trimming left V 0 bases short and J 5 bases short, with 14 bases between. CDR1 and CDR2 from the germline V gene are SGHNT and YYREEE (reference sequence). The CDR3 runs to 15 residues. CD4+ T cells that had been cultured provided DNA sequenced with the Oncomine TCR Beta short-read assay. From the PCR reads, TCRdb called clonotypes with MiXCR, one entry per CDR3 protein. The table lists approximately 20,000 distinct CDR3 sequences, around 80% of them singletons. This clonotype originated in a human donor who received a COVID-19 vaccine. This rearrangement joins TRBV5-4 to TRBJ2-5; weak D call: TRBD2 (6 bases). The sequenced sample was CD4+ T cells from blood, cultured in vitro, obtained after SARS-CoV-2 vaccination. The CDR3 is CASSLGGGARETQYF. CDR3 sequence (DNA): TGTGCCAGCAGCTTGGGCGGCGGGGCCCGGGAGACCCAGTACTTC.